A single sample is the source of the 6 T cell receptor beta chains below, sequenced in a study of cytomegalovirus exposure and HLA in healthy donors (dated by TCRdb to between 2016 and 2019). Library generation was performed with the immunoSEQ multiplex PCR assay. TCRdb retrieved this table from immuneACCESS and kept in-frame rearrangements only. Not all clones are present; in checked studies, unresolved V genes account for under half, and no reason is known for the remainder. The sample includes about 360,000 clones, with more than 80% observed a single time. The ten largest clones represent roughly 0.82% of the sample. Sequences were obtained from PBMCs. The receptors were gathered from a woman aged 18-35 years in good health and CMV-seronegative.

The gene calls are TRBV6-5 and TRBJ2-1, with D possibly being TRBD2 (6 bases). The CDR3 contains 15 residues. The V gene lost 6 bases and the J gene lost 9 bases, with 21 bases spanning the gap. Germline V gene data show CDR1 as MNHEY and CDR2 as SVGAGI. This CDR3 is CASSQAGSYSGEQFF. DNA of the CDR3: TGTGCCAGCAGCCAAGCGGGCTCCTACAGTGGTGAGCAGTTCTTC.

This clone is a singleton in its sample. The chain joins TRBV27 to TRBJ1-2; D remains ambiguous. Trimming took 2 bases from V and 1 from J, leaving 5 bases between them. This CDR3 region has 13 residues. In germline, CDR1 is MNHEY, CDR2 SMNVEV (reference sequence). The CDR3: CASSLTVNYGYTF. The CDR3 DNA sequence: TGTGCCAGCAGTTTAACAGTTAACTATGGCTACACCTTC.

The chain recombines TRBV5-6 with TRBJ2-3; the match to TRBD2 covers 8 bases. V lost 0 bases to trimming and J lost 2 bases; unmatched junction nucleotides: 5. The CDR3 is 16 residues long. Germline-derived CDR1 and CDR2 are SGHDT and YYEEEE. The CDR3 bases are TGTGCCAGCAGCTTGGGACTAGCGCACCTCACAGATACGCAGTATTTT. Translated: CASSLGLAHLTDTQYF.

The chain has TRBV2 and TRBJ1-1, with D uncertain. V lost 10 bases and J 4 bases, leaving 13 bases between the germline ends. The germline CDR1 and CDR2 sequences are SNHLY and FYNNEI. The CDR3 is made up of 12 amino acids. CDR3 sequence (DNA): TGTGCCACCTTACTCACAGCCACTGAAGCTTTCTTT. Encoded protein: CATLLTATEAFF.

V and J are TRBV29-1 and TRBJ2-7, with D perhaps TRBD2 (5 bases). This CDR3 spans 11 amino acids. Germline CDR1 and CDR2: SQVTM and ANQGSEA. V lost 4 bases, J lost 6 bases, and 10 bases lay in between. CDR3 bases: TGCAGCGTTGTTTCCGGGGTCGAGCAGTACTTC. Translated: CSVVSGVEQYF.

This chain connects TRBV15 to TRBJ1-1, with D unresolved. Looked up from germline, CDR1 is LNHNV and CDR2 is YYDKDF (reference sequence). CDR3 length equals 14 residues. V lost 0 bases, J lost 5 bases, and 10 bases lay in between. CDR3 loop: CATSRDDRGTEAFF. DNA for the CDR3: TGTGCCACCAGCAGAGATGACCGGGGTACTGAAGCTTTCTTT.